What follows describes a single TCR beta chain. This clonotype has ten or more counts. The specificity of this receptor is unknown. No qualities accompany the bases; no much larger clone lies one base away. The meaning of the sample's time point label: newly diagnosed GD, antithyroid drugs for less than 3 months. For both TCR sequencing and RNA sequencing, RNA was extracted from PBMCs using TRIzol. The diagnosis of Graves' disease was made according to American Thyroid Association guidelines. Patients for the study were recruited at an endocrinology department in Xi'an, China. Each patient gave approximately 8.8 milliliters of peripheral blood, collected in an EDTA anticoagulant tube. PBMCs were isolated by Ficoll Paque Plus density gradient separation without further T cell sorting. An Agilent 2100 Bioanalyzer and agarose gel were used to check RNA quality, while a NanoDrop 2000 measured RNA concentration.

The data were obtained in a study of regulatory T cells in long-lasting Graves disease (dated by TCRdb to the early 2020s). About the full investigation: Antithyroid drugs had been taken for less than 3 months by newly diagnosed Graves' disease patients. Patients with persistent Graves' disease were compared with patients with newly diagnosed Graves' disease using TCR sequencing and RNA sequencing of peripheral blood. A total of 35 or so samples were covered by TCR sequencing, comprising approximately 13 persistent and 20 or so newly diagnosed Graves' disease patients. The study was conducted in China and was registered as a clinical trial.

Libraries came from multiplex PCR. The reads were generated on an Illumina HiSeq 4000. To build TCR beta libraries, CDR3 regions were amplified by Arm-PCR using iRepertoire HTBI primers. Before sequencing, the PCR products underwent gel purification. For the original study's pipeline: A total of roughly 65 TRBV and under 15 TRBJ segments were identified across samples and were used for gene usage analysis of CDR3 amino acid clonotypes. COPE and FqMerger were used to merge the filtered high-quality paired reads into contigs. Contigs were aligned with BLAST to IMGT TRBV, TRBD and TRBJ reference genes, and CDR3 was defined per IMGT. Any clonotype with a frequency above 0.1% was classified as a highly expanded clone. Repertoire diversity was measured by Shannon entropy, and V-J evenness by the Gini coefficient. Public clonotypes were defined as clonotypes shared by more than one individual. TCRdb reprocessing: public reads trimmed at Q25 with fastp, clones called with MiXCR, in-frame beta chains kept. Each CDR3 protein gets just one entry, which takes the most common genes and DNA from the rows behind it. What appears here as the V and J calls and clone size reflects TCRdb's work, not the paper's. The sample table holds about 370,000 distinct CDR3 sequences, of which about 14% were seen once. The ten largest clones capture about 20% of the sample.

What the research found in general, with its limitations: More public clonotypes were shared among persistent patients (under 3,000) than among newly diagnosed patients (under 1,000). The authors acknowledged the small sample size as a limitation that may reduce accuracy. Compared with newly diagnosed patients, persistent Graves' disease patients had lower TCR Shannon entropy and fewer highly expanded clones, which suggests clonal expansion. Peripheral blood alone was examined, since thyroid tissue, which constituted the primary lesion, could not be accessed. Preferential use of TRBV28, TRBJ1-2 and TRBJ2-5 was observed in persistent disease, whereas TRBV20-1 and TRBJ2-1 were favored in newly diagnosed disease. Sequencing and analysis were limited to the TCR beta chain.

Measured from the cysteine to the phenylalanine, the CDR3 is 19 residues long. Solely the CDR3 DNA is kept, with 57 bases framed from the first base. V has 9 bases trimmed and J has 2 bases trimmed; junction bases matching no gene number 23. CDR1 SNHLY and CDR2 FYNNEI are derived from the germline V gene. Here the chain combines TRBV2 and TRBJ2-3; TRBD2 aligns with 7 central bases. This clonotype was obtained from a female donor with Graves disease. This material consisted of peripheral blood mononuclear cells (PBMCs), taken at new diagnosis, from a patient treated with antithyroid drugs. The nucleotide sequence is TGTGCCAGACGTTACGAGCGGGGTTGGGAGACAGCCCTCACAGATACGCAGTATTTT. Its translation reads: CARRYERGWETALTDTQYF.